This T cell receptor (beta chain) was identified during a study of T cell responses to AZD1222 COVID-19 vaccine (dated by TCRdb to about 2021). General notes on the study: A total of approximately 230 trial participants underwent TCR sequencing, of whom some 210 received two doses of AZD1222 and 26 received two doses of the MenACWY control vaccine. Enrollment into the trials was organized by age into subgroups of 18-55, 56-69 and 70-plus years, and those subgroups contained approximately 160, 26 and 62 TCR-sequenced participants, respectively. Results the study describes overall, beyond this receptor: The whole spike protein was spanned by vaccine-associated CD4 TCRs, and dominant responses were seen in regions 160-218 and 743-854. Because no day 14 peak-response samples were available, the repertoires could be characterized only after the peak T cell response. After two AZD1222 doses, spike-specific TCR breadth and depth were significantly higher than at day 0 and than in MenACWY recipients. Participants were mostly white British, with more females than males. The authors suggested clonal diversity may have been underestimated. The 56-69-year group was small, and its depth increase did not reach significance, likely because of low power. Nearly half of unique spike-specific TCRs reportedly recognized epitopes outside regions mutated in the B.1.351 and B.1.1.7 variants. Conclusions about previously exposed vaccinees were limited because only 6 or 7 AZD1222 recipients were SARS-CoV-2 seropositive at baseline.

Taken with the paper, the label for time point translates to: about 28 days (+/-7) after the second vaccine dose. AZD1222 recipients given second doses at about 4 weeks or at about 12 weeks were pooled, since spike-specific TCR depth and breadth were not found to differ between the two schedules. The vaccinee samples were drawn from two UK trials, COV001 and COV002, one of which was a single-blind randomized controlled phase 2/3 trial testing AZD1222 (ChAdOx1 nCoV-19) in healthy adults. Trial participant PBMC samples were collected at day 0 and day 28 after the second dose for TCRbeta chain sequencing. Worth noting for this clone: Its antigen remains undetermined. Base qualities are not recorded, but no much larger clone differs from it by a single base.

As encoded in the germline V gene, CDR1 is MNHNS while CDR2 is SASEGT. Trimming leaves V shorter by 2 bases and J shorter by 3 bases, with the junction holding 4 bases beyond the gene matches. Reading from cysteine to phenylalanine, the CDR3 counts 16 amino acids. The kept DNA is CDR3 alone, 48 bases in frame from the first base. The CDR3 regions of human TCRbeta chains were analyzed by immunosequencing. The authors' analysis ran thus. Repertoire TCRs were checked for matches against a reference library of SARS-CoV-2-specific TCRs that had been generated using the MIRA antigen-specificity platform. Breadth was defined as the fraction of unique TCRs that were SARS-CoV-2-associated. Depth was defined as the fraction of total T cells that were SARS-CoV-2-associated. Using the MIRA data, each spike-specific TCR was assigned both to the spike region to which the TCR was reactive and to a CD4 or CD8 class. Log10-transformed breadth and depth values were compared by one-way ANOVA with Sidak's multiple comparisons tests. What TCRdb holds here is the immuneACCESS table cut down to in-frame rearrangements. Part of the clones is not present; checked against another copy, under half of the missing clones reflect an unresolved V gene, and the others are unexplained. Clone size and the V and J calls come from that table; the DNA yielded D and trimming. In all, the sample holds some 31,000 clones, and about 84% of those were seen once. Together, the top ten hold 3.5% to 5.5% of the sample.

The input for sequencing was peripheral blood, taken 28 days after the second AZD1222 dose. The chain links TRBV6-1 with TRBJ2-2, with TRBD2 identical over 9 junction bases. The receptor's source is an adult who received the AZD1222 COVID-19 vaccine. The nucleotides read TGTGCCAGCAGTGAAAGGCGACTAGCGGACACCGGGGAGCTGTTTTTT. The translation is CASSERRLADTGELFF.